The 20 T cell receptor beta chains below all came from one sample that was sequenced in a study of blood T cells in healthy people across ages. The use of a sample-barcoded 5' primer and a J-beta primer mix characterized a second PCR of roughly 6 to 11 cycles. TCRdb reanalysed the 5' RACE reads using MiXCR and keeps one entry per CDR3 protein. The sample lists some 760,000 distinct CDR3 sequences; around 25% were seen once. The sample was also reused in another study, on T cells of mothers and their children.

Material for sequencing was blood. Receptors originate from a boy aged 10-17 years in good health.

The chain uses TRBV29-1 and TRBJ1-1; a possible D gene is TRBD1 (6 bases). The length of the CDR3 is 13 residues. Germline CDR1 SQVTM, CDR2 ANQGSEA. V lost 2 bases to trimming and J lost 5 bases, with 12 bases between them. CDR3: CSVEKGGRTEAFF. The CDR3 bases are TGCAGCGTTGAAAAGGGGGGTCGAACTGAAGCTTTCTTT.

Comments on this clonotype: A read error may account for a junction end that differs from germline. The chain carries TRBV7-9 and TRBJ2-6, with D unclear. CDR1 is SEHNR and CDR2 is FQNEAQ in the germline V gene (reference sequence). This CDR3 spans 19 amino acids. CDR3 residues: CANSLDFGRSPSGANVLTF. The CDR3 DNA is TGTGCCAACAGCTTAGATTTCGGCAGGTCCCCCTCTGGGGCCAACGTCCTGACTTTC.

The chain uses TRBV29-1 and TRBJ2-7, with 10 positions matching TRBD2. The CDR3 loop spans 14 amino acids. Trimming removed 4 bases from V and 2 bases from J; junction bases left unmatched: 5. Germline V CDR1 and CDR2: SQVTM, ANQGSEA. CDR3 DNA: TGCAGCGTTGTGGTTAGCGGGAGGACCTACGAGCAGTACTTC. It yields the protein CSVVVSGRTYEQYF.

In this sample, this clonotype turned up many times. The CDR3 here is CASRGLFMNTEAFF. The DNA for the CDR3 is TGTGCCAGCCGTGGTTTATTCATGAACACTGAAGCTTTCTTT. This chain links TRBV28 with TRBJ1-1, with D hard to call. Trimming cost V 8 bases and J 0 bases, with 13 bases left between them. Germline V gives CDR1 MDHEN, CDR2 SYDVKM. The CDR3 sequence is 14 residues long. Together with reference TRBV28 and TRBJ1-1, the CDR3 gives the full variable domain: DVKVTQSSRYLVKRTGEKVFLECVQDMDHENMFWYRQDPGLGLRLIYFSYDVKMKEKGDIPEGYSVSREKKERFSLILESASTNQTSMYLCASRGLFMNTEAFFGQGTRLTVV.

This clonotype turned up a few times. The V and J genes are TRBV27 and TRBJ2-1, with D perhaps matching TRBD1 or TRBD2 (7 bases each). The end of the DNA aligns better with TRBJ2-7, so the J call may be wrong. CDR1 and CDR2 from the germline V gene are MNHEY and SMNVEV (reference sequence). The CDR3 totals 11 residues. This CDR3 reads CASGEGQQQYF. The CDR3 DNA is TGTGCCAGCGGGGAGGGACAGCAGCAGTACTTC.

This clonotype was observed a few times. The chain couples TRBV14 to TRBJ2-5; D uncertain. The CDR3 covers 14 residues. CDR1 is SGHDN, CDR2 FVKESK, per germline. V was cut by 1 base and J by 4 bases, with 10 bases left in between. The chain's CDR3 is CASSQVGYIETQYF. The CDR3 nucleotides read TGTGCCAGCAGCCAAGTTGGGTACATAGAGACCCAGTACTTC.

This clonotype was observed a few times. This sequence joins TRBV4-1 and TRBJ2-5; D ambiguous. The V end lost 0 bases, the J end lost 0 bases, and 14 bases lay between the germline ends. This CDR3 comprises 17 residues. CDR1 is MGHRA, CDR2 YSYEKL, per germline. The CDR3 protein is CASSQDSTATYQETQYF. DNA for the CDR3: TGCGCCAGCAGCCAAGATAGTACGGCAACGTACCAAGAGACCCAGTACTTC.

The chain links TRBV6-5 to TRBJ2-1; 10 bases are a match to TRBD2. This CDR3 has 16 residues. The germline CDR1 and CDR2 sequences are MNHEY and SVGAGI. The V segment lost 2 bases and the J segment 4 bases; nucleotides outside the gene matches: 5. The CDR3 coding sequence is TGTGCCAGCAGTTACGGGCTAGCGGGAGAATACAATGAGCAGTTCTTC. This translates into CASSYGLAGEYNEQFF.

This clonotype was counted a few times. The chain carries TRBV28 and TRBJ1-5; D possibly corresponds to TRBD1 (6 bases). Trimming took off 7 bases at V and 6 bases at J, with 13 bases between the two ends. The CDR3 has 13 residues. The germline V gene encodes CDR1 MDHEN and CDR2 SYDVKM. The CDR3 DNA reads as TGTGCCAGCAAAACAGGGTTTAGTCAGCCCCAGCATTTT. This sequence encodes CASKTGFSQPQHF.

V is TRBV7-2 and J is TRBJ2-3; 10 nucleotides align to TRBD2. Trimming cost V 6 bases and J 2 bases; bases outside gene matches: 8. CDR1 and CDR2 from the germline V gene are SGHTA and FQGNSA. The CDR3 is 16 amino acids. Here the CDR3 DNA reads TGTGCCAGCAGAGGGAGCGGGAGGGAAATCACAGATACGCAGTATTTT. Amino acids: CASRGSGREITDTQYF. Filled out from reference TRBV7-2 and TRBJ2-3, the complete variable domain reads GAGVSQSPSNKVTEKGKDVELRCDPISGHTALYWYRQSLGQGLEFLIYFQGNSAPDKSGLPSDRFSAERTGGSVSTLTIQRTQQEDSAVYLCASRGSGREITDTQYFGPGTRLTVL.

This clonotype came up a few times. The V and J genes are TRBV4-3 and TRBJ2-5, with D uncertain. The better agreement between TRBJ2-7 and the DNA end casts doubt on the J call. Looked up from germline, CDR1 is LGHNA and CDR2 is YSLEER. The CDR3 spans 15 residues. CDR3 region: CASSQDNEGFYEQYF. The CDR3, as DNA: TGCGCCAGCAGCCAAGATAATGAAGGGTTCTACGAGCAGTACTTC.

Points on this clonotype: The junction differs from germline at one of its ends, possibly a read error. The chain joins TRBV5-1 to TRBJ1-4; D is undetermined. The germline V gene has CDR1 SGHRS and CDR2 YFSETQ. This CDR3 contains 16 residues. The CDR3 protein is CASSSTPFATNEKLFF. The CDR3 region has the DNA TGCGCCAGCAGCTCGACCCCCTTCGCAACTAATGAGAAACTGTTTTTT.

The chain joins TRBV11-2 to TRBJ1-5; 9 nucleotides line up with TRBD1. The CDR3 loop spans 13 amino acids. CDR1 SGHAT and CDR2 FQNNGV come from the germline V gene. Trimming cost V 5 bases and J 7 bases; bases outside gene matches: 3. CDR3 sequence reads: CASSRDRAQPQHF. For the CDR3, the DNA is TGTGCCAGCAGCCGGGACAGGGCGCAGCCCCAGCATTTT. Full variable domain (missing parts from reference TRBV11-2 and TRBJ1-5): EAGVAQSPRYKIIEKRQSVAFWCNPISGHATLYWYQQILGQGPKLLIQFQNNGVVDDSQLPKDRFSAERLKGVDSTLKIQPAKLEDSAVYLCASSRDRAQPQHFGDGTRLSIL.

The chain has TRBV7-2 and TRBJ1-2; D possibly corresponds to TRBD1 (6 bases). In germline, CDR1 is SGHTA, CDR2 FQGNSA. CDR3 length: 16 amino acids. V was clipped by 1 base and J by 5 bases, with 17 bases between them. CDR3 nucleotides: TGTGCCAGCAGCTTAGGGCAGGGGTCAGCTCGGTATGGCTACACCTTC. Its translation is CASSLGQGSARYGYTF. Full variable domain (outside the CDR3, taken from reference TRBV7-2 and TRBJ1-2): GAGVSQSPSNKVTEKGKDVELRCDPISGHTALYWYRQSLGQGLEFLIYFQGNSAPDKSGLPSDRFSAERTGGSVSTLTIQRTQQEDSAVYLCASSLGQGSARYGYTFGSGTRLTVV.

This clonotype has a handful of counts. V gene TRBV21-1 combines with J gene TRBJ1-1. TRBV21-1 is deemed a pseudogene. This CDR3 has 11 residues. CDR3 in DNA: TGTGCCAGCAGCGCCTATACTGAAGCTTTCTTT. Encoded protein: CASSAYTEAFF.

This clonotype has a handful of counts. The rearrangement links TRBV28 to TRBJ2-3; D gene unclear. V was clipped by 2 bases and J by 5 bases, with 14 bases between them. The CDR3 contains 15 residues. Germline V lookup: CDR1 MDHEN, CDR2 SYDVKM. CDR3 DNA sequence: TGTGCCAGCAGTTTAGGGTCGGGTGGTCGAGATACGCAGTATTTT. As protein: CASSLGSGGRDTQYF.

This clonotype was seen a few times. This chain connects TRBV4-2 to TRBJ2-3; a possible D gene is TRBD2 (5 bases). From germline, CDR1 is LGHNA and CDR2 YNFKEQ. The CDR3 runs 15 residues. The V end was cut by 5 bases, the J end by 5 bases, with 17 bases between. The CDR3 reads CASSSRTARGDTQYF. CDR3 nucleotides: TGTGCCAGCAGCTCCAGGACTGCACGAGGAGATACGCAGTATTTT.

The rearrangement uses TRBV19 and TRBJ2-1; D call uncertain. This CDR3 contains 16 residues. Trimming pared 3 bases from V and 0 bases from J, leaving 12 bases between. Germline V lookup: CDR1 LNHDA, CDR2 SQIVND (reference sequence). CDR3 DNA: TGTGCCAGTAGTATTCAAGCGTTGAGCTCCTACAATGAGCAGTTCTTC. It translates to CASSIQALSSYNEQFF.

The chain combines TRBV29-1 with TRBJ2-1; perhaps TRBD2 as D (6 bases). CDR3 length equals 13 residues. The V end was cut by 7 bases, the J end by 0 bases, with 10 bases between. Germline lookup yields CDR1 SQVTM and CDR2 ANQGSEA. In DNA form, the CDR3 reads TGCAGCGGTGGCGGGGTCTCCTACAATGAGCAGTTCTTC. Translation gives CSGGGVSYNEQFF.

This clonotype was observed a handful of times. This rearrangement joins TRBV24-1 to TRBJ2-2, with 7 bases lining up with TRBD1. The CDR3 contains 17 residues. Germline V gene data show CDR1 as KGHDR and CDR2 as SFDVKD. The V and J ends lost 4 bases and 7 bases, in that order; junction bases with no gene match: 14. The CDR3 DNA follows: TGTGCCACCAGTGACCTGCCGGGACAGAGATTACACGGGGAGCTGTTTTTT. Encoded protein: CATSDLPGQRLHGELFF.